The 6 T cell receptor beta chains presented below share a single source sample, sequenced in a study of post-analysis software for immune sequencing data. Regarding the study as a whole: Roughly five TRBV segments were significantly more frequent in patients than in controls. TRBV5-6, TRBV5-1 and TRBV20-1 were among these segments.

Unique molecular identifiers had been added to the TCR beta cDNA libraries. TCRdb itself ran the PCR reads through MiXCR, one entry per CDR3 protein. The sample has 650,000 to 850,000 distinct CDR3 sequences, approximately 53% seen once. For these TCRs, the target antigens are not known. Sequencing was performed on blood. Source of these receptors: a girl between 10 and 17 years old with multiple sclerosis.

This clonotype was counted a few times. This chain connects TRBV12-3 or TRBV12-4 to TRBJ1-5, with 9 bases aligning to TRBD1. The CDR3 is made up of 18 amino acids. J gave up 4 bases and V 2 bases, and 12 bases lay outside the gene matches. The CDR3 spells CASSLRTPGTGSNQPQHF. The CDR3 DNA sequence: TGTGCCAGCAGTTTAAGGACCCCCGGGACAGGGTCTAATCAGCCCCAGCATTTT.

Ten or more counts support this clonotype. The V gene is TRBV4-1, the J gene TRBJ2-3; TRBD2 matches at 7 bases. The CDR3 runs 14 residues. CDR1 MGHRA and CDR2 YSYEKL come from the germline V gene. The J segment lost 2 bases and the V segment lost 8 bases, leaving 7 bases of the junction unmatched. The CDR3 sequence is CASGRGGYTDTQYF. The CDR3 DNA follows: TGCGCCAGCGGTCGGGGAGGGTACACAGATACGCAGTATTTT.

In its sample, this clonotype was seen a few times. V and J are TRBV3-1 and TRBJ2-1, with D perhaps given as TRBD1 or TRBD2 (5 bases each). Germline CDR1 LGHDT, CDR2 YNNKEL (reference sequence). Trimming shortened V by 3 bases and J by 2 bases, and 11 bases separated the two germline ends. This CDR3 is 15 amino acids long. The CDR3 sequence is CASSQGETAYNEQFF. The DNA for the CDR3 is TGTGCCAGCAGCCAGGGGGAAACGGCCTACAATGAGCAGTTCTTC.

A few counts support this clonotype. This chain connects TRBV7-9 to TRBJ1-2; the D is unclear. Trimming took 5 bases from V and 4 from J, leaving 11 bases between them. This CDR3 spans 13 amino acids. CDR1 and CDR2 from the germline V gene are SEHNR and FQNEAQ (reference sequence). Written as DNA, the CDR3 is TGTGCCAGCAGCAGAGGACTGACCTATGGCTACACCTTC. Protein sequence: CASSRGLTYGYTF.

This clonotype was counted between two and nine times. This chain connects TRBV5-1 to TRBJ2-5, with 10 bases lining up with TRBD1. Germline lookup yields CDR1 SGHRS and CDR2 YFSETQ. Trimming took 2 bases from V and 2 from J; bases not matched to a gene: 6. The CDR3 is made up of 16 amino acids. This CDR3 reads CASSFVPGQGQETQYF. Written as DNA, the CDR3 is TGCGCCAGCAGCTTTGTCCCGGGACAGGGGCAAGAGACCCAGTACTTC.

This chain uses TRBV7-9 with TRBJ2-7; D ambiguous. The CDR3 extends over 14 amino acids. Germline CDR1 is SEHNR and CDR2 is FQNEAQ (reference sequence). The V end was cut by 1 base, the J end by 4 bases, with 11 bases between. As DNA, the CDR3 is TGTGCCAGCAGCTTAGATCTACGACCTTACGAGCAGTACTTC. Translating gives CASSLDLRPYEQYF.